This T cell receptor beta chain was identified in a study of response to subunit inactivated influenza vaccine. Study results and caveats: The authors offered the suggestion that each seasonal influenza vaccination recruits few new T cells.

TCRdb processed the RT-PCR reads anew with MiXCR; each CDR3 protein has one entry. Here the sample spans some 180,000 distinct CDR3 sequences, around 9% being singletons. This clonotype was observed at least ten times. Antigen: not known. The germline gene is not matched at one end of the junction; a read error may be the cause. This CDR3 is 15 amino acids long. The material was non-naive T cells sorted from PBMCs, obtained on the day of vaccination. This chain connects TRBV12-3 or TRBV12-4 to TRBJ2-1, with D maybe TRBD2 (6 bases). This TCR was sampled from a man between 45 and 60 years old who received an inactivated influenza vaccine. This CDR3 reads CASRLAASSYNEQFF. CDR3 sequence (DNA): TGTGCCAGCAGGTTAGCGGCGAGCTCCTACAATGAGCAGTTCTTC.